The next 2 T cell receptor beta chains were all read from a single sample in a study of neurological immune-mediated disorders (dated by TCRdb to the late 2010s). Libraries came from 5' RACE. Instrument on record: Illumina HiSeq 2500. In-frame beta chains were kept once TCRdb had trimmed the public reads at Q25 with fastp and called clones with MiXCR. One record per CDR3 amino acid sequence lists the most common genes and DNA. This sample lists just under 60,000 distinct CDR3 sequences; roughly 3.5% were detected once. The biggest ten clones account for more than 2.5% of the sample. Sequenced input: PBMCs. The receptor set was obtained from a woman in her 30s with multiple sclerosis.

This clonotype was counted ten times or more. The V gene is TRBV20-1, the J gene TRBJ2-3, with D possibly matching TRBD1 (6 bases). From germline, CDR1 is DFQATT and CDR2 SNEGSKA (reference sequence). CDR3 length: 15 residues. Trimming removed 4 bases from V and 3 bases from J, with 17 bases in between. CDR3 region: CSATETGRKTDTQYF. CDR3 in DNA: TGCAGTGCTACAGAGACAGGCCGTAAAACAGATACGCAGTATTTT.

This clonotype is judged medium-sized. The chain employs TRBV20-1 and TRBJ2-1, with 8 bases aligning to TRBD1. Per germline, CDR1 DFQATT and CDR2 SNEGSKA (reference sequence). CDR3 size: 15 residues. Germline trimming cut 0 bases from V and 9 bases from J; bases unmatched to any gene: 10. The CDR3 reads CSARDPGQGYGEQFF. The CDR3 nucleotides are TGCAGTGCTAGAGATCCCGGACAGGGTTACGGTGAGCAGTTCTTC.